The 25 T cell receptor beta chains below all came from one sample that was sequenced in a study of cytomegalovirus exposure and HLA in healthy donors. Primers: 60 Vbeta forward and 13 Jbeta reverse. The data were produced by immunoSEQ multiplex PCR, yet TCRdb's version contains in-frame clones alone and is incomplete. This sample has tens of thousands of clones; roughly 80% occur once, and the top ten carry around 1.2%. Sequenced input: PBMCs. These receptors were taken from a girl aged 2 to 9 in good health and CMV-seropositive.

The CDR3 bases are TGTGCCAGCAGGGACAGCAACACTGAAGCTTTCTTT. Encoded protein: CASRDSNTEAFF. The chain employs TRBV2 and TRBJ1-1, with a possible D match to TRBD1 (6 bases). Trimming stripped 6 bases from V and 2 bases from J, with 7 bases between. Per germline, CDR1 SNHLY and CDR2 FYNNEI. The CDR3 consists of 12 residues.

This sequence joins TRBV6-4 and TRBJ2-1, with 7 bases that match TRBD2. The CDR3 covers 14 residues. In germline, CDR1 is MRHNA, CDR2 SNTAGT. Unmatched junction bases numbered 3, after V lost 3 bases and J lost 4 bases. The CDR3, as DNA: TGTGCCAGCAGTGAGGGAGCGGGGTACAATGAGCAGTTCTTC. Its translation is CASSEGAGYNEQFF.

The gene calls are TRBV2 and TRBJ2-3; D perhaps matches TRBD1 (6 bases). Germline V lookup: CDR1 SNHLY, CDR2 FYNNEI. V was cut by 5 bases and J by 6 bases, with 9 bases left in between. This CDR3 is 12 amino acids long. CDR3 protein: CASSTGSDTQYF. DNA for the CDR3: TGTGCCAGCAGTACAGGGTCCGATACGCAGTATTTT.

The chain is built from TRBV2 and TRBJ2-7; 7 bases agree with TRBD1. Germline lookup yields CDR1 SNHLY and CDR2 FYNNEI. Germline trimming cut 7 bases from V and 1 base from J; bases unmatched to any gene: 4. The CDR3 sequence is 13 residues long. The CDR3 DNA follows: TGTGCCAGCACCAGACAGGGTTCCTACGAGCAGTACTTC. Translated, it gives CASTRQGSYEQYF.

This chain links TRBV7-2 with TRBJ2-7, with D possibly matching TRBD2 (5 bases). The CDR3 loop spans 14 amino acids. The germline V gene encodes CDR1 SGHTA and CDR2 FQGNSA. V lost 5 bases, J lost 1 base, and 12 bases lay in between. CDR3 amino acids: CASSPHSGSYEQYF. In DNA, the CDR3 is TGTGCCAGCAGCCCGCACTCGGGGTCCTACGAGCAGTACTTC. Supplemented by reference TRBV7-2 and TRBJ2-7, the full variable domain reads GAGVSQSPSNKVTEKGKDVELRCDPISGHTALYWYRQSLGQGLEFLIYFQGNSAPDKSGLPSDRFSAERTGGSVSTLTIQRTQQEDSAVYLCASSPHSGSYEQYFGPGTRLTVT.

The genes are TRBV4-3 and TRBJ2-5; 8 positions agree with TRBD1. The CDR3 has 19 residues. V lost 4 bases to trimming and J lost 3 bases; unmatched junction nucleotides: 19. In germline, CDR1 is LGHNA, CDR2 YSLEER. The CDR3 protein is CASSLDYQGASAVEETQYF. For the CDR3, the DNA is TGCGCCAGCAGCCTGGATTATCAGGGGGCGTCGGCAGTTGAAGAGACCCAGTACTTC.

This clone was seen a handful of times. Distinct nucleotide sequences in the sample also encode this CDR3. The gene calls are TRBV30 and TRBJ1-4; 7 bases align to TRBD1. The CDR3 totals 13 residues. V lost 2 bases to trimming and J lost 4 bases; unmatched junction nucleotides: 1. In germline, CDR1 is GTSNPN, CDR2 SVGIG (reference sequence). This CDR3 is CAWSRDSNEKLFF. CDR3 DNA sequence: TGTGCCTGGAGTAGGGACAGTAATGAAAAACTGTTTTTT.

This chain joins TRBV28 and TRBJ2-5; 7 nucleotides align to TRBD2. CDR1 MDHEN and CDR2 SYDVKM come from the germline V gene. The V segment lost 7 bases and the J segment 1 base; nucleotides outside the gene matches: 3. The CDR3 totals 13 residues. For the CDR3, the DNA is TGTGCCAGCATAATAGCGGGCCAAGAGACCCAGTACTTC. Residues: CASIIAGQETQYF.

This clone came up once. This chain connects TRBV30 to TRBJ1-5; D remains ambiguous. The germline CDR1 and CDR2 sequences are GTSNPN and SVGIG (reference sequence). The CDR3 has 16 amino acids. Trimming removed 0 bases from V and 3 bases from J, with 15 bases in between. Here the CDR3 DNA reads TGTGCCTGGAGTGTTACAGCAACCACCTTCAATCAGCCCCAGCATTTT. Amino acid sequence: CAWSVTATTFNQPQHF.

The chain employs TRBV19 and TRBJ1-1; unclear D gene. The CDR3 consists of 15 residues. Germline V gene data show CDR1 as LNHDA and CDR2 as SQIVND (reference sequence). V lost 3 bases to trimming and J lost 1 base, with 12 bases between them. CDR3 DNA: TGTGCCAGTAGTATTTCTGGCAGTAAGAACACTGAAGCTTTCTTT. Protein: CASSISGSKNTEAFF.

The J gene is TRBJ1-1, the V gene TRBV19; no firm D call. The CDR3 consists of 14 residues. V gave up 7 bases and J gave up 4 bases, with 16 bases separating them. In germline, CDR1 is LNHDA, CDR2 SQIVND (reference sequence). Here the CDR3 DNA reads TGTGCCAGTACCGATACCCGGGGAGCCACTGAAGCTTTCTTT. The encoded protein is CASTDTRGATEAFF.

The chain combines TRBV5-3 with TRBJ2-1; D remains ambiguous. TRBV5-3 is an open reading frame, and its role is uncertain. The CDR3 has 12 amino acids. V was cut by 5 bases and J by 4 bases, with 7 bases left in between. The CDR3 DNA is TGTGCCAGAAGGACTGAGTACAATGAGCAGTTCTTC. Translation: CARRTEYNEQFF.

V and J are TRBV5-4 and TRBJ1-1; TRBD1 matches at 11 bases. The J segment lost 7 bases and the V segment lost 4 bases, leaving 12 bases of the junction unmatched. This CDR3 contains 16 residues. CDR1 and CDR2 (germline): SGHNT, YYREEE (reference sequence). CDR3 DNA sequence: TGTGCCAGCAGCCGGGGACAGGGGGGGTTGGAGAGTGAAGCTTTCTTT. It is translated as CASSRGQGGLESEAFF.

This clone was picked up one time. In DNA, the CDR3 is TGTGCCAGCAGCCCCGGGACTAGTATACTCACAGATACGCAGTATTTT. Protein sequence: CASSPGTSILTDTQYF. The chain employs TRBV2 and TRBJ2-3; TRBD2 matches at 8 bases. This CDR3 has 16 amino acids. J was trimmed by 2 bases and V by 6 bases; bases with no gene match: 10. Germline loops: CDR1 SNHLY, CDR2 FYNNEI. Looking up the rest from reference TRBV2 and TRBJ2-3 gives the full variable domain: EPEVTQTPSHQVTQMGQEVILRCVPISNHLYFYWYRQILGQKVEFLVSFYNNEISEKSEIFDDQFSVERPDGSNFTLKIRSTKLEDSAMYFCASSPGTSILTDTQYFGPGTRLTVL.

The chain is built from TRBV30 and TRBJ2-1; D possibly corresponds to TRBD2 (5 bases). Looked up from germline, CDR1 is GTSNPN and CDR2 is SVGIG (reference sequence). V lost 1 base and J 2 bases, leaving 9 bases between the germline ends. CDR3 length: 14 amino acids. The CDR3 loop is CAWSGLAPYNEQFF. CDR3 DNA sequence: TGTGCCTGGAGTGGGCTAGCTCCCTACAATGAGCAGTTCTTC.

This sequence joins TRBV10-3 and TRBJ1-2; D might be TRBD1 (5 bases). Germline CDR1 is ENHRY and CDR2 is SYGVKD. V lost 5 bases, J lost 10 bases, and 17 bases lay in between. There are 13 residues in the CDR3. CDR3 sequence reads: CAISLTAASDYTF. Written as DNA, the CDR3 is TGTGCCATCAGTCTGACAGCTGCTTCGGACTACACCTTC.

This chain joins TRBV28 and TRBJ1-5, with 7 bases identical to TRBD1. V trimming: 6 bases; J trimming: 2 bases; junction bases outside the gene matches: 10. The germline V gene encodes CDR1 MDHEN and CDR2 SYDVKM. The length of the CDR3 is 16 residues. The DNA for the CDR3 is TGTGCCAGCAGCCCATCCAGGACAGGCGGCAATCAGCCCCAGCATTTT. Translating gives CASSPSRTGGNQPQHF.

The genes are TRBV4-2 and TRBJ2-7; 8 bases align to TRBD2. The CDR3 covers 16 residues. The germline V gene has CDR1 LGHNA and CDR2 YNFKEQ. J gave up 6 bases and V 5 bases, and 15 bases lay outside the gene matches. CDR3 region: CASSWARTGGPGEQYF. CDR3 in DNA: TGTGCCAGCAGCTGGGCTCGTACGGGAGGGCCGGGCGAGCAGTACTTC.

The rearrangement links TRBV28 to TRBJ2-3; 7 bases agree with TRBD2. Germline lookup yields CDR1 MDHEN and CDR2 SYDVKM. The length of the CDR3 is 15 residues. Germline trimming cut 6 bases from V and 2 bases from J; bases unmatched to any gene: 8. The chain's CDR3 is CASRPAGALTDTQYF. The DNA for the CDR3 is TGTGCCAGCAGACCTGCGGGAGCTCTCACAGATACGCAGTATTTT.

The chain couples TRBV29-1 to TRBJ2-7, with a possible D match to TRBD2 (6 bases). Trimming shortened V by 1 base and J by 0 bases, and 16 bases separated the two germline ends. The germline V gene has CDR1 SQVTM and CDR2 ANQGSEA. This CDR3 is 16 amino acids long. The CDR3 nucleotides read TGCAGCGTTGAAGGGCGGGCAGGAGGGCACTCCTACGAGCAGTACTTC. Protein product: CSVEGRAGGHSYEQYF.

The chain joins TRBV10-3 to TRBJ1-2; perhaps TRBD1 as D (6 bases). There are 12 residues in the CDR3. V shed 10 bases and J shed 4 bases, with 13 bases lying between them. From germline, CDR1 is ENHRY and CDR2 SYGVKD. DNA of the CDR3: TGTGCCACGTTCTCGACAGGCTATGGCTACACCTTC. It is translated as CATFSTGYGYTF.

The genes are TRBV14 and TRBJ2-1; 8 bases map to TRBD1. The CDR3 totals 17 residues. Germline-derived CDR1 and CDR2 are SGHDN and FVKESK. Trimming cost V 1 base and J 0 bases; bases outside gene matches: 5. The CDR3 loop is CASSQVGQGSSYNEQFF. The CDR3 DNA reads TGTGCCAGCAGCCAAGTTGGACAGGGCAGCTCCTACAATGAGCAGTTCTTC.

The chain is built from TRBV5-1 and TRBJ2-7; 9 positions agree with TRBD1. This CDR3 region has 14 residues. With V trimmed by 1 base and J by 3 bases, 2 bases remained unmatched. The germline CDR1 and CDR2 sequences are SGHRS and YFSETQ. The CDR3 is CASSLRDRVYEQYF. DNA of the CDR3: TGCGCCAGCAGCTTGCGGGACAGGGTCTACGAGCAGTACTTC.

The chain combines TRBV28 with TRBJ2-7; tentative D call: TRBD1 (6 bases). V lost 6 bases and J 6 bases, leaving 15 bases between the germline ends. Germline V gene data show CDR1 as MDHEN and CDR2 as SYDVKM. This CDR3 is built from 13 residues. The CDR3 protein is CASSPINRAEQYF. The CDR3 bases are TGTGCCAGCAGCCCCATAAACAGGGCCGAGCAGTACTTC.

This clone occurred a few times. Written as DNA, the CDR3 is TGTGCCAGCAGTTCGTGGCAGGGGGTCGAGCAGTACTTC. Protein sequence: CASSSWQGVEQYF. The V gene is TRBV6-5, the J gene TRBJ2-7; TRBD1 aligns across 7 bases. The CDR3 is made up of 13 amino acids. V was pared by 4 bases and J by 6 bases, with 6 bases of the junction left unmatched. CDR1 and CDR2 from the germline V gene are MNHEY and SVGAGI.